One sample yielded the 9 T cell receptor beta chains listed below, sequenced in a study of Ad26.COV2.S vaccination and SARS-CoV-2 variants. Assay: immunoSEQ multiplex PCR; the TCRdb copy retains only in-frame clones and omits some. The sample includes over 85,000 clones, more than 70% of them seen just once. Sequencing used peripheral blood, obtained after recovery from COVID-19. The receptors were gathered from a human donor who had recovered from COVID-19.

V and J are TRBV10-2 and TRBJ1-3, with 12 bases identical to TRBD1. CDR1 and CDR2 from the germline V gene are WSHSY and SAAADI. The CDR3 contains 18 residues. The V gene end was trimmed by 0 bases and the J gene end by 4 bases; junction bases not matched to a gene: 7. This CDR3 reads CASSESGGQGATGNTIYF. The CDR3 bases are TGCGCCAGCAGTGAGTCCGGGGGACAGGGGGCTACGGGAAACACCATATATTTT.

This clone appeared a single time. V and J are TRBV28 and TRBJ1-2; 12 positions match TRBD1. Germline CDR1 and CDR2: MDHEN and SYDVKM. The CDR3 is 17 amino acids. V shed 2 bases and J 6 bases; nucleotides not matched to a gene: 10. The CDR3 DNA follows: TGTGCCAGCAGTTTAGGGACAGGGGGCGCATCGGCGGATGGCTACACCTTC. This sequence encodes CASSLGTGGASADGYTF.

By share, this clone counts as medium-sized. The rearrangement joins TRBV7-3 to TRBJ2-2, with a weak D call TRBD1 (6 bases). This CDR3 has 14 amino acids. V was clipped by 3 bases and J by 5 bases, with 10 bases between them. The germline V gene encodes CDR1 SGHTA and CDR2 FQGTGA. The CDR3 DNA is TGTGCCAGCAGCTTCCAAAGGGGGACCGGGGAGCTGTTTTTT. It codes for CASSFQRGTGELFF.

This clone was recorded once. The chain is built from TRBV3-1 (or the pseudogene TRBV3-2) and TRBJ2-1; D gene ambiguous. CDR1 is LGHDT, CDR2 YNNKEL, per germline (reference sequence). The V end lost 1 base, the J end lost 2 bases, and 9 bases lay between the germline ends. The CDR3 loop spans 15 amino acids. The DNA for the CDR3 is TGTGCCAGCAGCCAAGCGCTAGACCCCTACAATGAGCAGTTCTTC. Its translation is CASSQALDPYNEQFF.

The J gene is TRBJ1-4, the V gene TRBV21-1. TRBV21-1 is termed a pseudogene. The CDR3 sequence is 16 residues long. DNA of the CDR3: TGTGCCAGCAGCAAAGGCCGCCTTTGGTTCAATGAAAAACTGTTTTTT. Its protein is CASSKGRLWFNEKLFF.

The gene calls are TRBV7-2 and TRBJ2-4; D gene ambiguous. CDR1 and CDR2 from the germline V gene are SGHTA and FQGNSA. Trimming shortened V by 4 bases and J by 0 bases, and 7 bases separated the two germline ends. The CDR3 is 14 residues long. Written as DNA, the CDR3 is TGTGCCAGCAGCTCGCGGATAGCCAAAAACATTCAGTACTTC. It specifies CASSSRIAKNIQYF.

The rearrangement links TRBV19 to TRBJ1-6, with TRBD1 as a possible D gene (5 bases). Trimming took off 0 bases at V and 0 bases at J, with 15 bases between the two ends. Germline values: CDR1 LNHDA, CDR2 SQIVND (reference sequence). The CDR3 sequence is 19 residues long. The CDR3 loop reads CASSIDNPGRSSYNSPLHF. CDR3 bases: TGTGCCAGTAGTATAGACAACCCGGGACGGAGCTCCTATAATTCACCCCTCCACTTT. The entire variable domain, with the rest obtained from reference TRBV19 and TRBJ1-6, is as follows: DGGITQSPKYLFRKEGQNVTLSCEQNLNHDAMYWYRQDPGQGLRLIYYSQIVNDFQKGDIAEGYSVSREKKESFPLTVTSAQKNPTAFYLCASSIDNPGRSSYNSPLHFGNGTRLTVT.

A few counts support this clone. This sequence joins TRBV27 and TRBJ1-6; D is unresolved. Trimming pared 3 bases from V and 6 bases from J, leaving 15 bases between. The CDR3 spans 16 residues. The germline CDR1 and CDR2 sequences are MNHEY and SMNVEV (reference sequence). The CDR3 reads CASSLGPDRINSPLHF. The CDR3 nucleotides are TGTGCCAGCAGTTTGGGCCCGGATCGGATTAATTCACCCCTCCACTTT.

The chain joins TRBV15 to TRBJ1-3, with a tentative D call TRBD1 (5 bases). CDR1 and CDR2 (germline): LNHNV, YYDKDF (reference sequence). The CDR3 consists of 17 residues. Deletions cut 0 bases from V and 1 base from J, with 13 bases between. The CDR3, as DNA: TGTGCCACCAGCAGAGATCGACTGTCAGGGTCTGGAAACACCATATATTTT. Translation gives CATSRDRLSGSGNTIYF.